The 29 T cell receptor beta chains below come from one sample, sequenced in a study of long-term antiretroviral therapy in people with HIV. Runs used v3.0 of the immunoSEQ assay and were done at survey level. Data came from immunoSEQ multiplex PCR; TCRdb stores just in-frame clones and leaves some out. The data show 30,000 or so clones, with around 74% seen just once and approximately 3.7% held by the top ten. Specimen: unsorted PBMCs, collected 3 years after starting antiretroviral therapy. The origin of the receptors is a man aged 50 or older with HIV.

The chain combines TRBV6-1 with TRBJ2-7, with D unclear. CDR3 length equals 14 residues. Germline V lookup: CDR1 MNHNS, CDR2 SASEGT. Trimming removed 9 bases from V and 0 bases from J, with 15 bases in between. The CDR3 sequence: CASSHQAHSYEQYF. The CDR3 coding sequence is TGTGCCAGTTCACATCAGGCACACTCCTACGAGCAGTACTTC.

The chain combines TRBV30 with TRBJ2-5; TRBD2 matches at 11 bases. The germline gives CDR1 GTSNPN, CDR2 SVGIG (reference sequence). CDR3 size: 16 residues. Trimming removed 3 bases from V and 1 base from J; junction bases left unmatched: 7. The CDR3 loop reads CAWRPTSGGFQETQYF. The CDR3 region has the DNA TGTGCCTGGAGACCTACTAGCGGGGGATTCCAAGAGACCCAGTACTTC.

The chain recombines TRBV20-1 with TRBJ2-5; no definite D call. The length of the CDR3 is 10 residues. V lost 5 bases and J 7 bases, leaving 8 bases between the germline ends. Germline V gene lookup returns CDR1 DFQATT and CDR2 SNEGSKA (reference sequence). The CDR3 here is CSAPLGTQYF. DNA of the CDR3: TGCAGTGCTCCTTTGGGGACCCAGTACTTC.

The chain recombines TRBV10-3 with TRBJ2-3; D might be TRBD2 (7 bases). Germline CDR1 is ENHRY and CDR2 is SYGVKD. CDR3 size: 15 residues. V gave up 10 bases and J gave up 5 bases, with 22 bases separating them. This CDR3 is CATGRTDGGGDTQYF. CDR3 coding DNA: TGTGCCACCGGCCGGACAGATGGGGGGGGAGATACGCAGTATTTT.

The chain has TRBV19 and TRBJ2-1, with a possible D match to TRBD2 (5 bases). The CDR3 loop spans 18 amino acids. With 0 bases removed from V and 0 bases from J, the gap between germline ends came to 15 bases. CDR1 is LNHDA, CDR2 SQIVND, per germline (reference sequence). This CDR3 is CASSIDVAGWGSYNEQFF. Here the CDR3 DNA reads TGTGCCAGTAGTATAGATGTTGCGGGTTGGGGCTCCTACAATGAGCAGTTCTTC.

This CDR3 reads CASNLDVATDTQYF. The CDR3 DNA sequence: TGTGCCAGTAACTTGGATGTCGCCACAGATACGCAGTATTTT. This sequence joins TRBV19 and TRBJ2-3, with D unclear. V gave up 7 bases and J gave up 2 bases, with 13 bases separating them. The CDR3 has 14 amino acids. Germline CDR1 reads LNHDA; CDR2 reads SQIVND (reference sequence).

V is TRBV14 and J is TRBJ2-2; D uncertain. Trimming removed 4 bases from V and 6 bases from J, with 9 bases in between. Looked up from germline, CDR1 is SGHDN and CDR2 is FVKESK. This CDR3 is 13 amino acids long. CDR3 region: CASSRRRSGELFF. CDR3 bases: TGTGCCAGCAGCCGAAGACGGTCCGGGGAGCTGTTTTTT.

This clone occurred a few times. The V call is TRBV18, the J call TRBJ2-5; 8 nucleotides match TRBD1. CDR1 is KGHSH, CDR2 LQKENI, per germline. The CDR3 length is 16 residues. J gave up 5 bases and V 6 bases, and 14 bases lay outside the gene matches. The CDR3 sequence is CASSDADDRGGETQYF. The DNA of the CDR3 is TGTGCCAGCTCCGACGCCGATGACAGGGGCGGCGAGACCCAGTACTTC.

The V call is TRBV29-1, the J call TRBJ2-7, with a weak D call TRBD1 (5 bases). Trimming left V 5 bases short and J 2 bases short, with 13 bases between. The germline gives CDR1 SQVTM, CDR2 ANQGSEA. CDR3 size: 13 residues. Here the CDR3 reads CSVHGASTYEQYF. Here the CDR3 DNA reads TGCAGCGTTCATGGGGCCTCCACCTACGAGCAGTACTTC.

This chain connects TRBV5-1 to TRBJ2-7; 7 nucleotides line up with TRBD1. This CDR3 comprises 15 residues. V was clipped by 5 bases and J by 6 bases; unmatched bases: 14. Germline CDR1 reads SGHRS; CDR2 reads YFSETQ. Written as DNA, the CDR3 is TGCGCCAGCAGGGCCGGACAGGTGTGGTTGTCCGAGCAGTACTTC. Translating gives CASRAGQVWLSEQYF.

This sequence joins TRBV25-1 and TRBJ2-7, with TRBD1 as a possible D gene (6 bases). V lost 6 bases, J lost 0 bases, and 12 bases lay in between. The germline V gene encodes CDR1 MGHDK and CDR2 SYGVNS. The CDR3 consists of 14 residues. CDR3 protein: CASRDSLSSYEQYF. In DNA form, the CDR3 reads TGTGCCAGCAGGGACAGTCTCAGCTCCTACGAGCAGTACTTC.

The chain couples TRBV19 to TRBJ2-5, with a tentative D call TRBD2 (6 bases). The germline V and J ends were trimmed by 7 bases and 4 bases, with 16 bases remaining between them. The CDR3 covers 14 residues. Germline-derived CDR1 and CDR2 are LNHDA and SQIVND (reference sequence). The CDR3 sequence is CASTPVLGGETQYF. CDR3 in DNA: TGTGCCAGTACCCCCGTGTTGGGAGGAGAGACCCAGTACTTC. The entire variable domain, with the rest obtained from reference TRBV19 and TRBJ2-5, is as follows: DGGITQSPKYLFRKEGQNVTLSCEQNLNHDAMYWYRQDPGQGLRLIYYSQIVNDFQKGDIAEGYSVSREKKESFPLTVTSAQKNPTAFYLCASTPVLGGETQYFGPGTRLLVL.

V and J are TRBV7-9 and TRBJ2-2; the D is unclear. Deletions cut 2 bases from V and 7 bases from J, with 8 bases between. This CDR3 spans 13 amino acids. CDR1 and CDR2 (germline): SEHNR, FQNEAQ (reference sequence). This CDR3 reads CASSLMGNGELFF. Written as DNA, the CDR3 is TGTGCCAGCAGCTTAATGGGGAACGGGGAGCTGTTTTTT.

CDR3 sequence reads: CASSPQGALKTQYF. In DNA, the CDR3 is TGTGCCAGCAGCCCGCAGGGGGCTCTGAAGACCCAGTACTTC. The chain employs TRBV5-4 and TRBJ2-5; TRBD1 agrees at 8 bases. The CDR3 is 14 residues long. Germline assignment: CDR1 SGHNT and CDR2 YYREEE (reference sequence). The V segment lost 4 bases and the J segment 6 bases; nucleotides outside the gene matches: 8. Together with reference TRBV5-4 and TRBJ2-5, the CDR3 gives the full variable domain: ETGVTQSPTHLIKTRGQQVTLRCSSQSGHNTVSWYQQALGQGPQFIFQYYREEENGRGNFPPRFSGLQFPNYSSELNVNALELDDSALYLCASSPQGALKTQYFGPGTRLLVL.

The chain combines TRBV7-8 with TRBJ2-3; 8 nucleotides agree with TRBD2. The V gene end was trimmed by 3 bases and the J gene end by 5 bases; junction bases not matched to a gene: 10. Germline loops: CDR1 SGHVS, CDR2 FQNEAQ. The CDR3 spans 16 residues. The CDR3 nucleotides are TGTGCCAGCAGCTTGGGGGGAAGCGGGAGTCAAGATACGCAGTATTTT. This encodes CASSLGGSGSQDTQYF. Combining the CDR3 with reference TRBV7-8 and TRBJ2-3 gives the whole variable domain GAGVSQSPRYKVAKRGQDVALRCDPISGHVSLFWYQQALGQGPEFLTYFQNEAQLDKSGLPSDRFFAERPEGSVSTLKIQRTQQEDSAVYLCASSLGGSGSQDTQYFGPGTRLTVL.

This clone occurred once. The chain couples TRBV4-3 to TRBJ2-1; 9 bases are a match to TRBD1. V lost 0 bases and J lost 7; bases outside the gene matches: 4. Per germline, CDR1 LGHNA and CDR2 YSLEER. The CDR3 has 15 residues. This CDR3 reads CASSQDATGGNEQFF. The CDR3 DNA reads TGCGCCAGCAGCCAAGATGCGACAGGGGGTAATGAGCAGTTCTTC.

Only a few counts were recorded for this clone. The chain combines TRBV5-6 with TRBJ2-7, with D uncertain. Germline values: CDR1 SGHDT, CDR2 YYEEEE. V was shortened by 1 base and J by 4 bases, with 15 bases between the two germline ends. The CDR3 has 15 residues. The CDR3 spells CASSLSAGNAYEQYF. CDR3 coding DNA: TGTGCCAGCAGCTTGTCGGCCGGCAACGCTTACGAGCAGTACTTC.

This clone has only one observation. The chain is built from TRBV5-1 and TRBJ2-7; 8 bases agree with TRBD1. Germline loops: CDR1 SGHRS, CDR2 YFSETQ. Trimming cost V 3 bases and J 5 bases; bases outside gene matches: 4. The CDR3 covers 13 residues. The CDR3 here is CASSWTTGDEQYF. CDR3 bases: TGCGCCAGCAGCTGGACGACAGGGGACGAGCAGTACTTC.

This chain joins TRBV29-1 and TRBJ1-2; D is unresolved. In germline, CDR1 is SQVTM, CDR2 ANQGSEA. CDR3 size: 12 residues. The V end was cut by 6 bases, the J end by 2 bases, with 10 bases between. CDR3 residues: CSVRRPNYGYTF. CDR3 in DNA: TGCAGCGTAAGACGTCCAAACTATGGCTACACCTTC.

The chain combines TRBV6-5 with TRBJ1-2; D is possibly TRBD1 (6 bases). The germline V gene has CDR1 MNHEY and CDR2 SVGAGI. The CDR3 loop spans 14 amino acids. The ends were cut back, 1 base at V and 4 bases at J, with 10 bases in the middle. CDR3 DNA: TGTGCCAGCAGTTACTACGGGGGGGCCTATGGCTACACCTTC. It is translated as CASSYYGGAYGYTF.

The V gene is TRBV28, the J gene TRBJ2-1; 8 bases are a match to TRBD2. CDR3 length: 14 amino acids. Unmatched junction bases numbered 4, after V lost 2 bases and J lost 7 bases. Germline V CDR1 and CDR2: MDHEN, SYDVKM. The CDR3 is CASSLDQRGNEQFF. DNA of the CDR3: TGTGCCAGCAGTTTAGACCAGCGGGGGAATGAGCAGTTCTTC.

The genes are TRBV5-5 and TRBJ1-1; no clear D gene. CDR3 length: 11 residues. With 6 bases removed from V and 5 bases from J, the gap between germline ends came to 8 bases. Germline V gene sequence: CDR1 SGHKS, CDR2 YYEKEE (reference sequence). The CDR3 DNA reads TGTGCCAGCATCGGGGAGACTGAAGCTTTCTTT. It yields the protein CASIGETEAFF.

The gene calls are TRBV29-1 and TRBJ2-4; no definite D call. Looked up from germline, CDR1 is SQVTM and CDR2 is ANQGSEA. CDR3 length: 15 residues. The V gene lost 1 base and the J gene lost 0 bases, with 10 bases spanning the gap. The DNA for the CDR3 is TGCAGCGTTGAAGGCCGATCCCTAGCCAAAAACATTCAGTACTTC. Translation gives CSVEGRSLAKNIQYF.

The gene calls are TRBV5-1 and TRBJ1-5, with D perhaps matching TRBD1 (6 bases). The length of the CDR3 is 14 residues. Trimming cost V 4 bases and J 3 bases, with 11 bases left between them. Looked up from germline, CDR1 is SGHRS and CDR2 is YFSETQ. In DNA form, the CDR3 reads TGCGCCAGCAGCCCGGACAGCCCCAATCAGCCCCAGCATTTT. Protein sequence: CASSPDSPNQPQHF.

The rearrangement joins TRBV27 to TRBJ2-7; 9 bases fit TRBD1. V shed 4 bases, J shed 0 bases, and the junction held 4 bases outside the gene matches. The CDR3 is 15 amino acids. The germline V gene has CDR1 MNHEY and CDR2 SMNVEV (reference sequence). The CDR3 DNA sequence: TGTGCCAGCAGTTGGGGGACAGGGCCCTCCTACGAGCAGTACTTC. Translation: CASSWGTGPSYEQYF.

The J gene is TRBJ1-2, the V gene TRBV18; D unresolved. V was clipped by 6 bases and J by 8 bases, with 16 bases between them. Germline assignment: CDR1 KGHSH and CDR2 LQKENI. This CDR3 comprises 13 residues. In nucleotides, the CDR3 is TGTGCCAGCTCCCCCGCCCTTTCGGAAGGCTACACCTTC. It codes for CASSPALSEGYTF.

The chain carries TRBV14 and TRBJ2-2; 11 bases align to TRBD1. Germline V CDR1 and CDR2: SGHDN, FVKESK. After removal of 5 bases from V and 7 bases from J, the junction contained 12 bases not matched to a gene. CDR3 length: 17 residues. The CDR3 bases are TGTGCCAGCAGCATACATGGACAGGGGGCGAGAATCGGGGAGCTGTTTTTT. It yields the protein CASSIHGQGARIGELFF.

The genes are TRBV6-5 and TRBJ2-1; possibly TRBD2 for D (6 bases). Germline lookup yields CDR1 MNHEY and CDR2 SVGAGI. The V gene lost 5 bases and the J gene lost 1 base, with 9 bases spanning the gap. This CDR3 spans 14 amino acids. Here the CDR3 DNA reads TGTGCCAGCAGTCCTGGACTATCCTACAATGAGCAGTTCTTC. Protein sequence: CASSPGLSYNEQFF.

This clone was picked up a small number of times. The chain couples TRBV28 to TRBJ2-7, with 10 bases aligning to TRBD1. V gave up 5 bases and J gave up 4 bases; unmatched junction bases: 8. The CDR3 is 15 residues long. Germline V gene data show CDR1 as MDHEN and CDR2 as SYDVKM. This chain's CDR3 is CASSTGQGRVYEQYF. For the CDR3, the DNA is TGTGCCAGCAGTACGGGACAGGGGAGGGTTTACGAGCAGTACTTC.